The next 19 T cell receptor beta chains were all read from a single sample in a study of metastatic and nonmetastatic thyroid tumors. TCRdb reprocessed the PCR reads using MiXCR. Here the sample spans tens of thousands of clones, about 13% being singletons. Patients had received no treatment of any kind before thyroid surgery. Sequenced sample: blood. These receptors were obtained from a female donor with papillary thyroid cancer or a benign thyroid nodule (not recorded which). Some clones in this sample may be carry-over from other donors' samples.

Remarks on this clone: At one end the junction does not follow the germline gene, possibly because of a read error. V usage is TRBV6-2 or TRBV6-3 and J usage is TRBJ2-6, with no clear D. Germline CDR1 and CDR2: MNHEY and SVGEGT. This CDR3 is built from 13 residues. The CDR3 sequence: CASSYDGDNVLTF. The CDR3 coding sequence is TGTGCCAGCAGTTATGATGGGGACAACGTCCTGACTTTC.

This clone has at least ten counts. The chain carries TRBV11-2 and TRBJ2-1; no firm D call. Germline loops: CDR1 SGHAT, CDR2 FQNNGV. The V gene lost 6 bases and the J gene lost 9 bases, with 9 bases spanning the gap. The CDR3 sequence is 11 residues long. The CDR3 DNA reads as TGTGCCAGCAGTACAACCATTGAGCAGTTCTTC. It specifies CASSTTIEQFF.

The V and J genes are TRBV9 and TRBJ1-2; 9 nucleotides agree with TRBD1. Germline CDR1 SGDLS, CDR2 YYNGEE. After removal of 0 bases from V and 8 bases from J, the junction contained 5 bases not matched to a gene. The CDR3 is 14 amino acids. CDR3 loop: CASSVEQGAWGYTF. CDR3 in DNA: TGTGCCAGCAGCGTAGAACAGGGGGCATGGGGCTACACCTTC.

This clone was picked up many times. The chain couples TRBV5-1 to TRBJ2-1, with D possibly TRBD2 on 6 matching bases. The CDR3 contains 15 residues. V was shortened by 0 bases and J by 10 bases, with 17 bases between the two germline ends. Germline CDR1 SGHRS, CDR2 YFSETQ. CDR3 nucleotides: TGCGCCAGCAGCTTGGCTGGGACTCCAGTTACCGAGCAGTTCTTC. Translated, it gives CASSLAGTPVTEQFF.

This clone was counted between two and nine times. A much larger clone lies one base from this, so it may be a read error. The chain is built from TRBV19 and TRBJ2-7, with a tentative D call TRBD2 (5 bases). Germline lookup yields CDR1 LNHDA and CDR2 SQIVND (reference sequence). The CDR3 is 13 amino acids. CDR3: CASSKTDSYVQYF. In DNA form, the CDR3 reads TGTGCCAGCAGTAAAACGGACTCCTACGTGCAGTACTTC.

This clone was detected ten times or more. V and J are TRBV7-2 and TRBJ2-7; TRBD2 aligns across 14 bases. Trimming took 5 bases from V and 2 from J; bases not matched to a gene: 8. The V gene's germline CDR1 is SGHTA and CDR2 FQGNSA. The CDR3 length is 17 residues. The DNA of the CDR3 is TGTGCCAGCAGCACCGGGACTAGCGGGGGCTTCCCCTACGAGCAGTACTTC. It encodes CASSTGTSGGFPYEQYF.

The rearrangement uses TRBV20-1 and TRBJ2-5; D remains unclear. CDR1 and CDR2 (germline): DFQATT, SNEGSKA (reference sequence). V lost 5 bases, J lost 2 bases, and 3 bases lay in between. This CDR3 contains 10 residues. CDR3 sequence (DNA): TGCAGTGCTCTACAAGAGACCCAGTACTTC. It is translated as CSALQETQYF.

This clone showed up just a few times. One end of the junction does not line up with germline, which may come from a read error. The CDR3 loop is CASSFGPSYDQYF. CDR3 DNA sequence: TGTGCCAGCAGTTTCGGTCCTTCCTACGATCAGTACTTC. The chain links TRBV12-3 or TRBV12-4 to TRBJ2-7; D not resolved. This CDR3 is built from 13 residues.

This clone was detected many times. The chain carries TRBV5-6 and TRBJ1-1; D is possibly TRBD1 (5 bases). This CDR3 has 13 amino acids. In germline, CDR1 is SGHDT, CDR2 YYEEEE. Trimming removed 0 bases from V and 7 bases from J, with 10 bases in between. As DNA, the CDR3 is TGTGCCAGCAGCTTGGTAGGGGAGAATGAAGCTTTCTTT. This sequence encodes CASSLVGENEAFF. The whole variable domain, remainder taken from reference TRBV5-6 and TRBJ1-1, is DAGVTQSPTHLIKTRGQQVTLRCSPKSGHDTVSWYQQALGQGPQFIFQYYEEEERQRGNFPDRFSGHQFPNYSSELNVNALLLGDSALYLCASSLVGENEAFFGQGTRLTVV.

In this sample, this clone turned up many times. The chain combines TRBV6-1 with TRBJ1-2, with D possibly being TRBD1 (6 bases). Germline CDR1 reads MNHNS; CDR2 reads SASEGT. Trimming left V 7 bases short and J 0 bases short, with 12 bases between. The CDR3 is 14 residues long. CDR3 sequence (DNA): TGTGCCAGCAAACAGGGAACCGCTAACTATGGCTACACCTTC. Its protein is CASKQGTANYGYTF.

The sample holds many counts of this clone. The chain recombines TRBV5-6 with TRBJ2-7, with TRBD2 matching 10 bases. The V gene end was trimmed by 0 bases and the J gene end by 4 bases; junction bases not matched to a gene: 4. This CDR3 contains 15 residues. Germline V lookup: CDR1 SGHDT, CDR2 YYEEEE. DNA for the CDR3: TGTGCCAGCAGCTTGGTTTCTAGCGGGAGATACGAGCAGTACTTC. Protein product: CASSLVSSGRYEQYF.

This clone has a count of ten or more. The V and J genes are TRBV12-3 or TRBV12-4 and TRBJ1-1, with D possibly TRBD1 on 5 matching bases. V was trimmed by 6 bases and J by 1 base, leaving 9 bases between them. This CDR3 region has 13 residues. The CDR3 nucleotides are TGTGCCAGCAGCCCTAGGGGGAACACTGAAGCTTTCTTT. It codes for CASSPRGNTEAFF.

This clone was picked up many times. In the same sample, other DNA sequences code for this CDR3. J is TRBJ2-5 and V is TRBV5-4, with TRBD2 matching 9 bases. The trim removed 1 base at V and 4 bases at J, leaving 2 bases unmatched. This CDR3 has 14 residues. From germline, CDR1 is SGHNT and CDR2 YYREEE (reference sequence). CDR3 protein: CASSLKLAGETQYF. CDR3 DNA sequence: TGTGCCAGCAGCTTGAAACTAGCGGGAGAGACCCAGTACTTC.

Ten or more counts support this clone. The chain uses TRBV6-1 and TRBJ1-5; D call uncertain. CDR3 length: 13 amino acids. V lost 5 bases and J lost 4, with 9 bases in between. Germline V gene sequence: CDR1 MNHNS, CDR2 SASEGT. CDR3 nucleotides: TGTGCCAGCAGTCGGACTGAGAATCAGCCCCAGCATTTT. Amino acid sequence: CASSRTENQPQHF.

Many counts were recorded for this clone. CDR3 sequence (DNA): TGTGCCTGGAGTGTACTCCCTCCCGGGGAGCTGTTTTTT. Protein product: CAWSVLPPGELFF. The chain has TRBV30 and TRBJ2-2; no definite D call. In germline, CDR1 is GTSNPN, CDR2 SVGIG (reference sequence). V lost 0 bases and J lost 6, with 8 bases in between. The CDR3 contains 13 residues.

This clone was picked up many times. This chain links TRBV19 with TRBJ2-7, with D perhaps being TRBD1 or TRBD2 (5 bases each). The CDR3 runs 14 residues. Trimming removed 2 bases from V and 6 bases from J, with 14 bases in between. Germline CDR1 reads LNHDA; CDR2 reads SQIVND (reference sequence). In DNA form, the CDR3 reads TGTGCCAGTAGTATAACGGGACGCGTGGGCGAGCAGTACTTC. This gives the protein CASSITGRVGEQYF. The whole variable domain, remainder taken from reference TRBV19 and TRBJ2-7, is DGGITQSPKYLFRKEGQNVTLSCEQNLNHDAMYWYRQDPGQGLRLIYYSQIVNDFQKGDIAEGYSVSREKKESFPLTVTSAQKNPTAFYLCASSITGRVGEQYFGPGTRLTVT.

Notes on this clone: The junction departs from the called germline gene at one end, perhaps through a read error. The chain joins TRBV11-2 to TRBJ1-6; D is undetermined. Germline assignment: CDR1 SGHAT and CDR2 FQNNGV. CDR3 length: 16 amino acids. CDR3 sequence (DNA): TGTGCCATCAGCAATCAAGGCGGCTCAGCGGATTCACCCCTCCACTTT. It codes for CAISNQGGSADSPLHF.

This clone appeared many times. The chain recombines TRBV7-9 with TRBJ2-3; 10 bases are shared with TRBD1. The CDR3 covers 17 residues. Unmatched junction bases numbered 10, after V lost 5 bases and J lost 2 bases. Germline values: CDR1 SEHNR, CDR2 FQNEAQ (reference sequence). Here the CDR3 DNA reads TGTGCCAGCAGCCTCGGACAGGGGGTGACACACACAGATACGCAGTATTTT. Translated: CASSLGQGVTHTDTQYF.

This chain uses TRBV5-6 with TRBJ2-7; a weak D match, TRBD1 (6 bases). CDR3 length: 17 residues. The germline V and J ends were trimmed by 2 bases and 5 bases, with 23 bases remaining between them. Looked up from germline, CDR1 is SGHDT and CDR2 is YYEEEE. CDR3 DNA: TGTGCCAGCAGCTTCACAGGAACGCTAACAGGGAGAAACGAGCAGTACTTC. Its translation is CASSFTGTLTGRNEQYF.